These 32 T cell receptor beta chains originate from one sample sequenced in a study of long-term antiretroviral therapy in people with HIV. Version v3.0 of the immunoSEQ assay ran at survey level. The table came from immunoSEQ multiplex PCR; TCRdb's copy has only in-frame clones and leaves some out. The data show some 25,000 clones, 65% to 85% seen once. The source material was unsorted PBMCs, sampled around 4.3 years after starting antiretroviral therapy. Receptors were obtained from a man aged 25-45 years with HIV.

The rearrangement uses TRBV5-8 and TRBJ2-7, with 8 bases aligning to TRBD1. Germline V lookup: CDR1 SGHTS, CDR2 YDEGEE. This CDR3 is 15 amino acids long. V shed 3 bases, J shed 5 bases, and the junction held 10 bases outside the gene matches. DNA of the CDR3: TGTGCCAGCAGCTCGGGGCCGGGACAGGTTGACGAGCAGTACTTC. Translation: CASSSGPGQVDEQYF.

V and J are TRBV14 and TRBJ2-1; the D gene is possibly TRBD1 (6 bases). The V end lost 4 bases, the J end lost 6 bases, and 19 bases lay between the germline ends. Germline V gene sequence: CDR1 SGHDN, CDR2 FVKESK. The CDR3 extends over 16 amino acids. The CDR3 DNA reads TGTGCCAGCAGCCGTCTCGGGACATCGAATGCCAATGAGCAGTTCTTC. This sequence encodes CASSRLGTSNANEQFF.

The gene calls are TRBV25-1 and TRBJ1-1; no reliable D call. Trimming removed 8 bases at V and 2 bases at J, with 15 bases between. The length of the CDR3 is 14 residues. Germline assignment: CDR1 MGHDK and CDR2 SYGVNS. The CDR3 here is CASLAGRGNTEAFF. As DNA, the CDR3 is TGTGCCAGCCTAGCCGGTCGTGGTAACACTGAAGCTTTCTTT.

The rearrangement links TRBV7-9 to TRBJ2-3; no clear D gene. V was pared by 2 bases and J by 6 bases, with 12 bases between. Germline assignment: CDR1 SEHNR and CDR2 FQNEAQ (reference sequence). The CDR3 runs to 14 residues. The CDR3 reads CASSLLAFPDTQYF. The DNA of the CDR3 is TGTGCCAGCAGCTTATTAGCTTTTCCCGATACGCAGTATTTT.

The V call is TRBV27, the J call TRBJ2-5; unclear D gene. V shed 3 bases and J shed 2 bases, with 10 bases lying between them. Per the germline V gene, CDR1 is MNHEY and CDR2 is SMNVEV (reference sequence). The CDR3 extends over 14 amino acids. The CDR3: CASSFGQFQETQYF. The CDR3, as DNA: TGTGCCAGCAGTTTTGGGCAGTTTCAAGAGACCCAGTACTTC.

The chain recombines TRBV4-2 with TRBJ1-2; a weak D match, TRBD1 (6 bases). The germline V gene has CDR1 LGHNA and CDR2 YNFKEQ. Trimming stripped 0 bases from V and 5 bases from J, with 10 bases between. CDR3 size: 14 residues. Here the CDR3 reads CASSQEQGLYGYTF. The CDR3 DNA sequence: TGTGCCAGCAGCCAAGAACAGGGCCTTTATGGCTACACCTTC.

This clone was seen once. The V call is TRBV7-8, the J call TRBJ2-7; D not resolved. CDR3 length: 13 amino acids. Trimming pared 4 bases from V and 0 bases from J, leaving 7 bases between. Germline CDR1 reads SGHVS; CDR2 reads FQNEAQ. CDR3: CASSSESSYEQYF. Written as DNA, the CDR3 is TGTGCCAGCAGCTCGGAGAGCTCCTACGAGCAGTACTTC.

The chain recombines TRBV30 with TRBJ1-2, with a weak D call TRBD1 (5 bases). This CDR3 contains 12 residues. The germline V gene encodes CDR1 GTSNPN and CDR2 SVGIG (reference sequence). V dropped 6 bases and J dropped 7 bases, with 15 bases sitting between them. The chain's CDR3 is CACPRGVGGYTF. The DNA of the CDR3 is TGTGCCTGTCCTCGGGGGGTGGGTGGCTACACCTTC.

This clone was seen more than once but under ten times. The chain has TRBV4-1 and TRBJ1-4, with D hard to call. Germline V lookup: CDR1 MGHRA, CDR2 YSYEKL. V lost 3 bases and J 6 bases, leaving 5 bases between the germline ends. The CDR3 consists of 12 residues. CDR3 loop: CASSQAYEKLFF. Written as DNA, the CDR3 is TGCGCCAGCAGCCAGGCCTATGAAAAACTGTTTTTT.

The rearrangement joins TRBV2 to TRBJ1-2; TRBD1 matches 8 bases. Germline V gene lookup returns CDR1 SNHLY and CDR2 FYNNEI. Trimming cost V 11 bases and J 3 bases; bases outside gene matches: 5. CDR3 length: 12 residues. The CDR3 here is CAPRGRDYGYTF. The CDR3 nucleotides read TGTGCCCCCAGGGGGCGCGACTATGGCTACACCTTC.

This chain uses TRBV6-1 with TRBJ1-5; 10 bases are a match to TRBD1. CDR1 and CDR2 (germline): MNHNS, SASEGT. This CDR3 is built from 15 residues. The V and J ends lost 10 bases and 8 bases, in that order; junction bases with no gene match: 14. The CDR3 bases are TGTGCCACCGGGACAGGGGACATTGGGGCGGAGCCCCAGCATTTT. It translates to CATGTGDIGAEPQHF.

The J gene is TRBJ1-5, the V gene TRBV5-5, with TRBD1 matching over 9 bases. The trim removed 0 bases at V and 3 bases at J, leaving 1 base unmatched. The CDR3 loop spans 15 amino acids. The V gene's germline CDR1 is SGHKS and CDR2 YYEKEE (reference sequence). The CDR3 region has the DNA TGTGCCAGCAGCTTGGGGGACAGGGACAATCAGCCCCAGCATTTT. Its protein product is CASSLGDRDNQPQHF.

V gene TRBV12-5 combines with J gene TRBJ2-3, with 8 bases that match TRBD2. CDR1 is LGHNT, CDR2 FRNRAP, per germline. CDR3 length: 15 amino acids. The V and J ends lost 3 bases and 5 bases, in that order; junction bases with no gene match: 7. Here the CDR3 reads CASGFREGHEDTQYF. The CDR3 DNA follows: TGTGCTAGTGGTTTCCGGGAGGGGCACGAAGATACGCAGTATTTT.

This clone was seen once. The chain joins TRBV9 to TRBJ2-6, with 8 positions matching TRBD2. Germline values: CDR1 SGDLS, CDR2 YYNGEE. The CDR3 extends over 17 amino acids. Unmatched junction bases numbered 4, after V lost 2 bases and J lost 0 bases. The CDR3 DNA sequence: TGTGCCAGCAGCGTCGGACGGGGGGGCTCTGGGGCCAACGTCCTGACTTTC. Translated: CASSVGRGGSGANVLTF. The full variable domain, with the rest looked up from reference TRBV9 and TRBJ2-6, is DSGVTQTPKHLITATGQRVTLRCSPRSGDLSVYWYQQSLDQGLQFLIQYYNGEERAKGNILERFSAQQFPDLHSELNLSSLELGDSALYFCASSVGRGGSGANVLTFGAGSRLTVL.

This chain joins TRBV7-2 and TRBJ2-2, with TRBD1 as a possible D gene (6 bases). In germline, CDR1 is SGHTA, CDR2 FQGNSA. V lost 4 bases, J lost 1 base, and 7 bases lay in between. This CDR3 comprises 14 residues. The CDR3 DNA reads as TGTGCCAGCAGCTCCAGGGGGAACACCGGGGAGCTGTTTTTT. Translated: CASSSRGNTGELFF.

The rearrangement links TRBV13 to TRBJ1-1, with D tentatively TRBD1 (5 bases). Germline V gene data show CDR1 as PRHDT and CDR2 as FYEKMQ (reference sequence). V dropped 0 bases and J dropped 5 bases, with 16 bases sitting between them. CDR3 length: 16 amino acids. In DNA, the CDR3 is TGTGCCAGCAGCTTAGGCCGGCAGGGCCCTAAGACTGAAGCTTTCTTT. This sequence encodes CASSLGRQGPKTEAFF. The full variable domain, rest sourced from reference TRBV13 and TRBJ1-1, is AAGVIQSPRHLIKEKRETATLKCYPIPRHDTVYWYQQGPGQDPQFLISFYEKMQSDKGSIPDRFSAQQFSDYHSELNMSSLELGDSALYFCASSLGRQGPKTEAFFGQGTRLTVV.

This clone occurred a few times. This rearrangement joins TRBV7-2 to TRBJ1-2, with D unclear. The germline V gene has CDR1 SGHTA and CDR2 FQGNSA. Trimming removed 0 bases at V and 7 bases at J, with 6 bases between. The CDR3 has 12 amino acids. The CDR3 nucleotides read TGTGCCAGCAGCTTAGCGTCGACTGGCTACACCTTC. Protein sequence: CASSLASTGYTF.

The chain joins TRBV6-6 to TRBJ2-1; D unclear. Germline CDR1 MNHNY, CDR2 SVGAGI (reference sequence). This CDR3 region has 13 residues. Trimming shortened V by 4 bases and J by 10 bases, and 14 bases separated the two germline ends. CDR3: CASSLGGYREQFF. CDR3 sequence (DNA): TGTGCCAGCAGTTTAGGTGGGTACCGCGAGCAGTTCTTC.

Here the CDR3 DNA reads TGTGCCAGCAGCTTGAACCGGCCAGGGCATCAGCCCCAGCATTTT. This gives the protein CASSLNRPGHQPQHF. This rearrangement joins TRBV5-5 to TRBJ1-5; the D gene is possibly TRBD1 (5 bases). The length of the CDR3 is 15 residues. Trimming removed 1 base at V and 5 bases at J, with 13 bases between. In germline, CDR1 is SGHKS, CDR2 YYEKEE (reference sequence).

The chain uses TRBV28 and TRBJ2-7, with unresolved D. The CDR3 is 11 residues long. Trimming removed 5 bases at V and 3 bases at J, with 5 bases between. The germline V gene encodes CDR1 MDHEN and CDR2 SYDVKM. The CDR3 loop is CASSQHYEQYF. CDR3 sequence (DNA): TGTGCCAGCAGTCAACACTACGAGCAGTACTTC. The entire variable domain, with the rest obtained from reference TRBV28 and TRBJ2-7, is as follows: DVKVTQSSRYLVKRTGEKVFLECVQDMDHENMFWYRQDPGLGLRLIYFSYDVKMKEKGDIPEGYSVSREKKERFSLILESASTNQTSMYLCASSQHYEQYFGPGTRLTVT.

This sequence joins TRBV19 and TRBJ2-5, with unresolved D. Germline CDR1 and CDR2: LNHDA and SQIVND (reference sequence). V was trimmed by 3 bases and J by 2 bases, leaving 7 bases between them. The CDR3 length is 13 residues. The CDR3 spells CASSISGQETQYF. CDR3 bases: TGTGCCAGTAGTATCTCCGGACAAGAGACCCAGTACTTC.

The chain recombines TRBV18 with TRBJ2-5, with D possibly being TRBD1 (7 bases). This CDR3 comprises 14 residues. The V gene's germline CDR1 is KGHSH and CDR2 LQKENI. Trimming removed 0 bases at V and 6 bases at J, with 11 bases between. This CDR3 is CASSPPAGGKTQYF. The DNA for the CDR3 is TGTGCCAGCTCACCACCAGCAGGGGGGAAGACCCAGTACTTC. The complete variable domain, with remaining parts taken from reference TRBV18 and TRBJ2-5, reads NAGVMQNPRHLVRRRGQEARLRCSPMKGHSHVYWYRQLPEEGLKFMVYLQKENIIDESGMPKERFSAEFPKEGPSILRIQQVVRGDSAAYFCASSPPAGGKTQYFGPGTRLLVL.

The J gene is TRBJ1-1, the V gene TRBV5-1, with D maybe TRBD1 (5 bases). The germline CDR1 and CDR2 sequences are SGHRS and YFSETQ. This CDR3 comprises 14 residues. V was clipped by 3 bases and J by 3 bases, with 12 bases between them. In DNA form, the CDR3 reads TGCGCCAGCAGCTCGGGACCAACGGACACTGAAGCTTTCTTT. As protein: CASSSGPTDTEAFF.

The count of this clone is one. The chain combines TRBV7-9 with TRBJ2-1, with D tentatively TRBD1 or TRBD2 (6 bases each). The germline V gene has CDR1 SEHNR and CDR2 FQNEAQ (reference sequence). The CDR3 covers 15 residues. Deletions cut 3 bases from V and 7 bases from J, with 16 bases between. The CDR3 nucleotides are TGTGCCAGCAGCTTGGGGGGTCAGGGGTTAAATGAGCAGTTCTTC. Protein: CASSLGGQGLNEQFF.

The chain recombines TRBV6-4 with TRBJ2-3, with D possibly being TRBD2 (6 bases). Trimming left V 0 bases short and J 1 base short, with 11 bases between. The CDR3 is 16 residues long. Germline lookup yields CDR1 MRHNA and CDR2 SNTAGT. The CDR3 DNA reads as TGTGCCAGCAGTGACTCGAGTGGCGGGGGCACAGATACGCAGTATTTT. Protein: CASSDSSGGGTDTQYF.

V and J are TRBV5-1 and TRBJ2-1; TRBD2 agrees at 8 bases. Germline CDR1 SGHRS, CDR2 YFSETQ. V was pared by 7 bases and J by 6 bases, with 6 bases of the junction left unmatched. This CDR3 region has 13 residues. The CDR3 nucleotides read TGCGCCAGCGGTAGCGGGATCCCCAATGAGCAGTTCTTC. Its protein product is CASGSGIPNEQFF.

This clone was seen a few times. The rearrangement uses TRBV28 and TRBJ2-5; D tentatively fits TRBD1 or TRBD2 (5 bases each). The CDR3 is 14 amino acids. The V gene's germline CDR1 is MDHEN and CDR2 SYDVKM. The germline V and J ends were trimmed by 5 bases and 5 bases, with 15 bases remaining between them. DNA of the CDR3: TGTGCCAGCAGTATTCTGGGGACCGGGGAGACCCAGTACTTC. Translating gives CASSILGTGETQYF.

The CDR3 is CASSLGEGNQYF. The DNA of the CDR3 is TGTGCCAGCAGCTTAGGTGAAGGAAATCAGTACTTC. The V gene is TRBV7-9, the J gene TRBJ2-4; D gene uncertain. With 1 base removed from V and 12 bases from J, the gap between germline ends came to 10 bases. This CDR3 region has 12 residues. CDR1 and CDR2 (germline): SEHNR, FQNEAQ (reference sequence).

DNA of the CDR3: TGTGCCAGCAGAAAACCCGACAAAACCTACGAGCAGTACTTC. Its protein is CASRKPDKTYEQYF. This chain connects TRBV6-6 to TRBJ2-7; D is unresolved. This CDR3 spans 14 amino acids. Germline V gene data show CDR1 as MNHNY and CDR2 as SVGAGI (reference sequence). Trimming stripped 6 bases from V and 2 bases from J, with 14 bases between.

V is TRBV6-5 and J is TRBJ1-3; D remains ambiguous. Trimming took off 0 bases at V and 4 bases at J, with 10 bases between the two ends. The CDR3 is 15 residues long. Germline CDR1 and CDR2: MNHEY and SVGAGI. The DNA of the CDR3 is TGTGCCAGCAGTTACTCGAGAGGGTTGGGAAACACCATATATTTT. Translated, it gives CASSYSRGLGNTIYF.

The chain is built from TRBV4-1 and TRBJ2-3; the D is unclear. The V end was cut by 1 base, the J end by 0 bases, with 14 bases between. The V gene's germline CDR1 is MGHRA and CDR2 YSYEKL. The CDR3 covers 17 residues. In DNA form, the CDR3 reads TGCGCCAGCAGCCAAGGCCCCATACAGACTAGCACAGATACGCAGTATTTT. Residues: CASSQGPIQTSTDTQYF.

The chain uses TRBV5-1 and TRBJ2-5; D is perhaps TRBD1 (6 bases). The CDR3 extends over 16 amino acids. With 4 bases removed from V and 2 bases from J, the gap between germline ends came to 18 bases. Germline V gene sequence: CDR1 SGHRS, CDR2 YFSETQ. The CDR3 loop reads CASSPLGTLLQETQYF. CDR3 nucleotides: TGCGCCAGCAGCCCCCTGGGGACACTTCTACAAGAGACCCAGTACTTC.